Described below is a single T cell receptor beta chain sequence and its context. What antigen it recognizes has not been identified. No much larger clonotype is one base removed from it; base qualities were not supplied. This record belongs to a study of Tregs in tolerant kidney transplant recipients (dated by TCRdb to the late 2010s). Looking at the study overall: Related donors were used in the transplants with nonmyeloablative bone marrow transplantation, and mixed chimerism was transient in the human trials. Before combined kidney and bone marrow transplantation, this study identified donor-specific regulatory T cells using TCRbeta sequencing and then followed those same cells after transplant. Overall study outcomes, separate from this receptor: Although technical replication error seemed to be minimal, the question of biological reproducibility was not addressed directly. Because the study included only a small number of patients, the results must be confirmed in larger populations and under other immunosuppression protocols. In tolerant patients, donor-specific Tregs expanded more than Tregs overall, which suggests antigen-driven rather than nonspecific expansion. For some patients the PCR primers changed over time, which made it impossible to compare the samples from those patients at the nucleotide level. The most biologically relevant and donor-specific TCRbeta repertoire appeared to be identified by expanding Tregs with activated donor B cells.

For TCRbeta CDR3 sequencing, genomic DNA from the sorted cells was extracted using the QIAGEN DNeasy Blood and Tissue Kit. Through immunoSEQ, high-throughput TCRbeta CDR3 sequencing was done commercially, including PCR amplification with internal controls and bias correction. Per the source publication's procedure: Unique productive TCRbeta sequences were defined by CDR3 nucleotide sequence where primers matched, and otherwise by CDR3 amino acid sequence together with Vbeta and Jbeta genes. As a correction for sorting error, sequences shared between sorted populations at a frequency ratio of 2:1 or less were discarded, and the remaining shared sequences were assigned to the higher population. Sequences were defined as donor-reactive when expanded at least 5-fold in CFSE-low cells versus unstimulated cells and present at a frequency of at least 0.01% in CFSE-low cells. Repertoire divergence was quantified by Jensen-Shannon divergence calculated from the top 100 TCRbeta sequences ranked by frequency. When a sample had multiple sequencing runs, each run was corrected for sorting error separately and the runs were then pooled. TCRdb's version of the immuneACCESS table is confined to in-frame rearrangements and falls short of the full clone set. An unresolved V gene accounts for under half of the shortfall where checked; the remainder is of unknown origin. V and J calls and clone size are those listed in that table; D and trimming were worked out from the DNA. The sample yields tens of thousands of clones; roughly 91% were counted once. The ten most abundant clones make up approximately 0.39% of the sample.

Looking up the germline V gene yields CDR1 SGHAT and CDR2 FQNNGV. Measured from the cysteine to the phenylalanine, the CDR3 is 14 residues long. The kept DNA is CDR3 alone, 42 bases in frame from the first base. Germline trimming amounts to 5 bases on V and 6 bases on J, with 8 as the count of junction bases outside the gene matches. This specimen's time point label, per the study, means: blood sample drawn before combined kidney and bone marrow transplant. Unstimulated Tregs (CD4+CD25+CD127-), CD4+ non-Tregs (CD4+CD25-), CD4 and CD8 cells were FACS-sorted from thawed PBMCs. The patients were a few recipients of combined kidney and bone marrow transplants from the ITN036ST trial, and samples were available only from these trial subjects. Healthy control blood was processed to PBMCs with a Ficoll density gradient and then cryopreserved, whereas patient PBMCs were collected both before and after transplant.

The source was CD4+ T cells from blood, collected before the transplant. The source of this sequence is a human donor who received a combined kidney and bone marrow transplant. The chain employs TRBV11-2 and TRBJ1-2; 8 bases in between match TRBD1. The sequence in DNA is TGTGCCAGCAGCGCTCGGACAGGGTGGAATGGCTACACCTTC. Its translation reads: CASSARTGWNGYTF.